This TCR beta chain derives from a study of blood T cell repertoires in COVID-19. Study-wide context: COVID-19 samples from acute and convalescent phases originated in the United States, Italy and Spain.

The V gene lost 1 base and the J gene lost 0 bases, with 10 bases spanning the gap. The CDR3 loop spans 17 amino acids. The V gene's germline CDR1 is LGHDT and CDR2 YNNKEL (reference sequence). Per the original data handling: Estimates of nucleated cell counts were drawn from the amplification of reference gene primers. TCRdb keeps only in-frame clones here, not all; method: immunoSEQ multiplex PCR. V and J calls and clone size come straight from that table; D and trimming were deduced from the DNA. The sample shows roughly 250,000 clones, more than 60% of them seen only once. The V gene is TRBV3-1 (or the pseudogene TRBV3-2), the J gene TRBJ2-6; weak D call: TRBD1 (6 bases). Sequenced sample: peripheral blood. The TCR comes from a woman in her forties with active or convalescent COVID-19. Here the CDR3 DNA reads TGTGCCAGCAGCCAAGTCCTGGACAGCTCTGGGGCCAACGTCCTGACTTTC. Protein: CASSQVLDSSGANVLTF.